The 29 T cell receptor beta chains below were found in one sample sequenced in a study of follicular helper T cells after annual influenza vaccination. Documented time point: 2014-2015 season, 7 days after vaccination. The data were produced by immunoSEQ multiplex PCR, yet TCRdb's version contains in-frame clones alone and is incomplete. The table lists around 15,000 clones, roughly 80% of them singletons, with 1.3% in the top ten. This specimen consisted of CXCR5+ CD38- circulating T follicular helper cells from blood, obtained 7 days after influenza vaccination. Indicated subset: circulating Tfh, non-naive CD4+CXCR5+PD-1+ (ICOS+CD38+ or ICOS-CD38-). The source is an adult who received the influenza vaccine.

The rearrangement links TRBV11-2 to TRBJ2-1, with a weak D call TRBD1 (7 bases). In germline, CDR1 is SGHAT, CDR2 FQNNGV. Between the trimmed V and J ends, which lost 3 bases and 7 bases, there was a span of 10 bases. The CDR3 spans 13 residues. CDR3 DNA: TGTGCCAGCAGCTTCCAGGGGGGAAATGAGCAGTTCTTC. Translated: CASSFQGGNEQFF.

The rearrangement joins TRBV30 to TRBJ2-6; D perhaps matches TRBD2 (7 bases). This CDR3 is 15 amino acids long. Germline V CDR1 and CDR2: GTSNPN, SVGIG (reference sequence). Trimming pared 5 bases from V and 0 bases from J, leaving 11 bases between. In DNA form, the CDR3 reads TGTGCCTGGGGCCGGGGGGCCTCTGGGGCCAACGTCCTGACTTTC. Translated: CAWGRGASGANVLTF.

The chain joins TRBV11-3 to TRBJ2-2; D gene unclear. Germline CDR1 is SGHNT and CDR2 is YENEEA. The CDR3 is made up of 15 amino acids. Trimming stripped 1 base from V and 0 bases from J, with 6 bases between. The CDR3 DNA reads TGTGCCAGCAGCTTAGGGCAAGCGAACACCGGGGAGCTGTTTTTT. This sequence encodes CASSLGQANTGELFF.

The chain recombines TRBV6-1 with TRBJ2-3; D is unclear. The CDR3 length is 16 residues. CDR1 MNHNS and CDR2 SASEGT come from the germline V gene. V was shortened by 0 bases and J by 6 bases, with 16 bases between the two germline ends. The chain's CDR3 is CASSEAGRLLADTQYF. The DNA for the CDR3 is TGTGCCAGCAGTGAAGCTGGGCGTCTATTGGCGGATACGCAGTATTTT.

The chain joins TRBV4-1 to TRBJ2-1; D might be TRBD1 (6 bases). Germline CDR1 MGHRA, CDR2 YSYEKL. The CDR3 is made up of 15 amino acids. The germline V and J ends were trimmed by 1 base and 4 bases, with 11 bases remaining between them. The CDR3, as DNA: TGCGCCAGCAGCCAAGTAGGGGGACGATACAATGAGCAGTTCTTC. Protein product: CASSQVGGRYNEQFF.

The chain uses TRBV27 and TRBJ2-6; 7 nucleotides match TRBD1. The ends lost 6 bases at V and 2 bases at J; junction bases unmatched: 4. The CDR3 runs to 15 residues. CDR1 is MNHEY and CDR2 is SMNVEV in the germline V gene (reference sequence). In DNA form, the CDR3 reads TGTGCCAGCAGGCCAGGGGGAACTGGGGCCAACGTCCTGACTTTC. Its protein is CASRPGGTGANVLTF.

The genes are TRBV19 and TRBJ2-3; weak D call: TRBD2 (6 bases). There are 16 residues in the CDR3. CDR1 is LNHDA and CDR2 is SQIVND in the germline V gene (reference sequence). Trimming cost V 5 bases and J 4 bases, with 19 bases left between them. The CDR3 sequence is CASSGDFVPSADTQYF. The CDR3 DNA follows: TGTGCCAGTAGTGGGGACTTTGTGCCGAGCGCAGATACGCAGTATTTT.

V gene TRBV5-1 combines with J gene TRBJ1-6, with a possible D match to TRBD1 (6 bases). This CDR3 is 16 amino acids long. V shed 0 bases and J shed 7 bases, with 14 bases lying between them. Germline V CDR1 and CDR2: SGHRS, YFSETQ. The CDR3 DNA sequence: TGCGCCAGCAGCTTGGGGCCTGACAGGCTCAATTCACCCCTCCACTTT. This translates into CASSLGPDRLNSPLHF.

V usage is TRBV11-1 and J usage is TRBJ2-5; a weak D match, TRBD1 (6 bases). CDR1 and CDR2 (germline): SGHAT, FQDESV (reference sequence). Trimming took off 5 bases at V and 5 bases at J, with 18 bases between the two ends. The CDR3 is 15 amino acids. Written as DNA, the CDR3 is TGTGCCAGCAGCCCGGACAGTACATTGATGGAGACCCAGTACTTC. This encodes CASSPDSTLMETQYF.

V gene TRBV20-1 combines with J gene TRBJ2-3; D call uncertain. The CDR3 extends over 11 amino acids. V was cut by 5 bases and J by 5 bases, with 8 bases left in between. The germline V gene has CDR1 DFQATT and CDR2 SNEGSKA (reference sequence). The CDR3 is CSALQQDTQYF. Written as DNA, the CDR3 is TGCAGTGCTTTACAACAAGATACGCAGTATTTT.

Written as DNA, the CDR3 is TGTGCCAGCAGTTTAGCAGGGAAGGGCAATCAGCCCCAGCATTTT. This codes for CASSLAGKGNQPQHF. The V call is TRBV28, the J call TRBJ1-5; weak D call: TRBD1 (5 bases). This CDR3 spans 15 amino acids. Germline V CDR1 and CDR2: MDHEN, SYDVKM. Trimming removed 2 bases at V and 2 bases at J, with 10 bases between.

The chain employs TRBV5-4 and TRBJ2-7; 9 bases match TRBD1. CDR1 is SGHNT, CDR2 YYREEE, per germline (reference sequence). The length of the CDR3 is 13 residues. V lost 2 bases and J lost 7; bases outside the gene matches: 4. CDR3 loop: CASSFGQGREQYF. In nucleotides, the CDR3 is TGTGCCAGCAGCTTCGGACAGGGGAGGGAGCAGTACTTC.

This clone turned up a few times. This chain uses TRBV4-1 with TRBJ1-3; D gene ambiguous. The CDR3 length is 14 residues. The V gene lost 1 base and the J gene lost 3 bases, with 7 bases spanning the gap. The germline V gene encodes CDR1 MGHRA and CDR2 YSYEKL. CDR3 sequence (DNA): TGCGCCAGCAGCCAAGGGGCCTATGGAAACACCATATATTTT. Encoded protein: CASSQGAYGNTIYF.

The chain employs TRBV18 and TRBJ2-4; D is perhaps TRBD2 (6 bases). Germline CDR1 and CDR2: KGHSH and LQKENI. The V end lost 3 bases, the J end lost 9 bases, and 12 bases lay between the germline ends. This CDR3 spans 13 amino acids. The CDR3 is CASSPEGKGIQYF. As DNA, the CDR3 is TGTGCCAGCTCACCGGAGGGGAAAGGCATTCAGTACTTC.

The DNA for the CDR3 is TGTGCCAGCAGTGAATCGGGGGGCAGTGAGACCCAGTACTTC. It is translated as CASSESGGSETQYF. The chain employs TRBV2 and TRBJ2-5; D might be TRBD2 (7 bases). CDR3 length equals 14 residues. The germline CDR1 and CDR2 sequences are SNHLY and FYNNEI. The V gene lost 2 bases and the J gene lost 5 bases, with 12 bases spanning the gap. Drawing the rest from reference TRBV2 and TRBJ2-5, the complete variable domain is EPEVTQTPSHQVTQMGQEVILRCVPISNHLYFYWYRQILGQKVEFLVSFYNNEISEKSEIFDDQFSVERPDGSNFTLKIRSTKLEDSAMYFCASSESGGSETQYFGPGTRLLVL.

A single count supports this clone. This rearrangement joins TRBV29-1 to TRBJ2-3, with D tentatively TRBD2 (5 bases). V lost 7 bases to trimming and J lost 5 bases, with 10 bases between them. From germline, CDR1 is SQVTM and CDR2 ANQGSEA. The CDR3 length is 11 residues. The CDR3 nucleotides read TGCAGCGGGAGGCTTGGAGATACGCAGTATTTT. It specifies CSGRLGDTQYF.

V and J are TRBV27 and TRBJ2-7; D not resolved. The CDR3 spans 15 residues. V gave up 5 bases and J gave up 6 bases, with 20 bases separating them. CDR1 is MNHEY and CDR2 is SMNVEV in the germline V gene (reference sequence). The CDR3 region has the DNA TGTGCCAGCAGTCCTTGGGCCTCACCCCCCCTCGAGCAGTACTTC. This codes for CASSPWASPPLEQYF.

This clone was recorded once. The chain recombines TRBV7-3 with TRBJ2-2; TRBD2 aligns across 10 bases. The CDR3 runs 16 residues. J was trimmed by 1 base and V by 4 bases; bases with no gene match: 3. Per the germline V gene, CDR1 is SGHTA and CDR2 is FQGTGA. DNA for the CDR3: TGTGCCAGCAGCTCCGCTAGCGGGGGGAACACCGGGGAGCTGTTTTTT. Translated: CASSSASGGNTGELFF.

The rearrangement joins TRBV29-1 to TRBJ2-7, with D unresolved. Germline V lookup: CDR1 SQVTM, CDR2 ANQGSEA. V gave up 4 bases and J gave up 3 bases, with 10 bases separating them. The CDR3 loop spans 12 amino acids. CDR3 sequence (DNA): TGCAGCGTTGGAGATAGCTTCTACGAGCAGTACTTC. This encodes CSVGDSFYEQYF.

This clone turned up a few times. V usage is TRBV5-4 and J usage is TRBJ2-5; 8 nucleotides agree with TRBD1. V gave up 4 bases and J gave up 5 bases; unmatched junction bases: 13. CDR1 is SGHNT and CDR2 is YYREEE in the germline V gene (reference sequence). The length of the CDR3 is 16 residues. The CDR3 DNA reads as TGTGCCAGCAGCCCTCAAACCAGGGGGCGGCGGGAGACCCAGTACTTC. This sequence encodes CASSPQTRGRRETQYF.

In this sample, this clone turned up once. The rearrangement links TRBV6-1 to TRBJ2-2; no clear D gene. Germline V CDR1 and CDR2: MNHNS, SASEGT. The length of the CDR3 is 12 residues. The V end was cut by 5 bases, the J end by 4 bases, with 5 bases between. The CDR3: CASSSLTGELFF. CDR3 coding DNA: TGTGCCAGCAGTTCCCTCACCGGGGAGCTGTTTTTT.

Worth noting for this clone: Its ends do not fully match the called genes, so a read error is possible. The chain is built from TRBV30 and TRBJ1-2; 8 nucleotides match TRBD1. Germline values: CDR1 GTSNPN, CDR2 SVGIG (reference sequence). CDR3 length: 11 amino acids. CDR3 sequence reads: CAWRIEAGTGF. The CDR3 region has the DNA TGTGCCTGGAGGATAGAGGCCGGGACAGGCTTC.

The V call is TRBV11-1, the J call TRBJ2-5, with D perhaps matching TRBD2 (5 bases). Germline V lookup: CDR1 SGHAT, CDR2 FQDESV (reference sequence). This CDR3 has 17 residues. The V and J ends lost 6 bases and 5 bases respectively, with 25 bases between them. The CDR3 is CASSELWRIIVDETQYF. CDR3 in DNA: TGTGCCAGCAGTGAATTGTGGAGGATCATCGTCGACGAGACCCAGTACTTC.

The rearrangement links TRBV30 to TRBJ1-4, with TRBD1 identical over 8 bases. There are 14 residues in the CDR3. CDR1 is GTSNPN and CDR2 is SVGIG in the germline V gene (reference sequence). V was clipped by 3 bases and J by 3 bases; unmatched bases: 3. The CDR3, as DNA: TGTGCCTGGAGGTCAGGGGGCTCTAATGAAAAACTGTTTTTT. This codes for CAWRSGGSNEKLFF.

This sequence joins TRBV7-2 and TRBJ1-2; D might be TRBD1 (5 bases). The CDR3 loop spans 14 amino acids. Trimming stripped 4 bases from V and 2 bases from J, with 11 bases between. Germline V CDR1 and CDR2: SGHTA, FQGNSA. The CDR3 DNA reads TGTGCCAGCAGCTCATACAGGCAAAACTATGGCTACACCTTC. As protein: CASSSYRQNYGYTF.

This sequence joins TRBV5-1 and TRBJ2-7, with D tentatively TRBD1 (6 bases). V lost 4 bases, J lost 3 bases, and 17 bases lay in between. Looked up from germline, CDR1 is SGHRS and CDR2 is YFSETQ. This CDR3 has 15 amino acids. The CDR3 bases are TGCGCCAGCAGCCCAACCGGGACACAGCTCTACGAGCAGTACTTC. Amino acid sequence: CASSPTGTQLYEQYF.

The chain links TRBV6-1 to TRBJ1-1; D may be TRBD1 (6 bases). V was pared by 4 bases and J by 1 base, with 16 bases between. This CDR3 spans 16 amino acids. Germline V gene data show CDR1 as MNHNS and CDR2 as SASEGT. CDR3 protein: CASSGKAGAGNTEAFF. CDR3 in DNA: TGTGCCAGCAGTGGCAAAGCAGGGGCAGGGAACACTGAAGCTTTCTTT.

This chain links TRBV5-1 with TRBJ2-2; D gene unclear. CDR1 and CDR2 (germline): SGHRS, YFSETQ. The CDR3 is 17 residues long. V was trimmed by 0 bases and J by 5 bases, leaving 17 bases between them. In nucleotides, the CDR3 is TGCGCCAGCAGCTTGGGTCTCGGTCAGCTCGGGACCGGGGAGCTGTTTTTT. This sequence encodes CASSLGLGQLGTGELFF.

J is TRBJ2-3 and V is TRBV5-6; 11 bases match TRBD2. Germline trimming cut 3 bases from V and 4 bases from J; bases unmatched to any gene: 4. The germline CDR1 and CDR2 sequences are SGHDT and YYEEEE. The CDR3 consists of 15 residues. The CDR3 sequence is CASSSTSGVPDTQYF. CDR3 nucleotide sequence: TGTGCCAGCAGCTCGACTAGCGGGGTGCCAGATACGCAGTATTTT. Filled out from reference TRBV5-6 and TRBJ2-3, the complete variable domain reads DAGVTQSPTHLIKTRGQQVTLRCSPKSGHDTVSWYQQALGQGPQFIFQYYEEEERQRGNFPDRFSGHQFPNYSSELNVNALLLGDSALYLCASSSTSGVPDTQYFGPGTRLTVL.